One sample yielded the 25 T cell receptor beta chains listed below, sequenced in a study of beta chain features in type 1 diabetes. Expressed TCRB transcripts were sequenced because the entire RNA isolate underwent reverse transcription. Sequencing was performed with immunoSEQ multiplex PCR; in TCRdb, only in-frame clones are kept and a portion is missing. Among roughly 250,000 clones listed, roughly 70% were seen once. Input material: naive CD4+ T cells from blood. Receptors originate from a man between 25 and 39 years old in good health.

The CDR3 bases are TGCAGCGTTCTATCCGCCGACTATGGCTACACCTTC. It yields the protein CSVLSADYGYTF. V gene TRBV29-1 combines with J gene TRBJ1-2; D call uncertain. Between the trimmed V and J ends, which lost 5 bases and 3 bases, there was a span of 10 bases. CDR1 and CDR2 from the germline V gene are SQVTM and ANQGSEA. The CDR3 is 12 amino acids.

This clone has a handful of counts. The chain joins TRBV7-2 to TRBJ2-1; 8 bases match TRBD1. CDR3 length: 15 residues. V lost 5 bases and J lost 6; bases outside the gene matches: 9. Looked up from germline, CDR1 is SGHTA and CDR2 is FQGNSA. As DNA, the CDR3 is TGTGCCAGCAGCGCAGACAGGGGCGAATTCAATGAGCAGTTCTTC. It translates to CASSADRGEFNEQFF. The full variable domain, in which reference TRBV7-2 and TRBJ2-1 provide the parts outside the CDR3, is GAGVSQSPSNKVTEKGKDVELRCDPISGHTALYWYRQSLGQGLEFLIYFQGNSAPDKSGLPSDRFSAERTGGSVSTLTIQRTQQEDSAVYLCASSADRGEFNEQFFGPGTRLTVL.

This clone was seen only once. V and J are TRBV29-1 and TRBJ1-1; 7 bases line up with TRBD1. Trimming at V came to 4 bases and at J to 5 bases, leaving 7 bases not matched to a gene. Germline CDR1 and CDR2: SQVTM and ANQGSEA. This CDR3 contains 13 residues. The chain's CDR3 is CSVVAGGGTEAFF. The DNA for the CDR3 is TGCAGCGTTGTAGCAGGGGGAGGAACTGAAGCTTTCTTT.

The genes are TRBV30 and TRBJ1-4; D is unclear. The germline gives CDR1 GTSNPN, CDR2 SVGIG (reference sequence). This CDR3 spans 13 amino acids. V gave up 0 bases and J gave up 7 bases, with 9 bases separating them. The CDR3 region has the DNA TGTGCCTGGAGTGTGGCGGGCGGTGAAAAACTGTTTTTT. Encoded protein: CAWSVAGGEKLFF.

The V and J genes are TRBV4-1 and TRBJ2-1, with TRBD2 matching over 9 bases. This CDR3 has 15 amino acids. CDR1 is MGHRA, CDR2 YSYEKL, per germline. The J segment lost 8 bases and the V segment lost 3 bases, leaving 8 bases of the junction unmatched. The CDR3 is CASSHFSGRVDEQFF. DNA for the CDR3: TGCGCCAGCAGCCACTTTAGCGGGAGAGTAGATGAGCAGTTCTTC.

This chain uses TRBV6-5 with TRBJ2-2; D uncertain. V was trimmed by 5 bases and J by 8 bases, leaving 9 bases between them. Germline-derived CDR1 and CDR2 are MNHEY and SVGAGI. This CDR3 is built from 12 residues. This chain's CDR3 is CASSPPRGELFF. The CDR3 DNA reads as TGTGCCAGCAGTCCTCCGAGGGGGGAGCTGTTTTTT.

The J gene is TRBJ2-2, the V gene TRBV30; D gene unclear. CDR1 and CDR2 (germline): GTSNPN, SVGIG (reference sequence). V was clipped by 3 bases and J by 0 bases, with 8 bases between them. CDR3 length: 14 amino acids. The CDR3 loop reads CAWRRGANTGELFF. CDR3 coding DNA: TGTGCCTGGAGAAGAGGAGCGAACACCGGGGAGCTGTTTTTT.

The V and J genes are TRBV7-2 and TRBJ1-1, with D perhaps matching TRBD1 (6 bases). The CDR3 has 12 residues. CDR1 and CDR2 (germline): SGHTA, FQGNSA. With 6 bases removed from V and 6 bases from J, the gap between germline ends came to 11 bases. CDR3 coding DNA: TGTGCCAGCAGGCCTGAGGGGGCTGAAGCTTTCTTT. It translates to CASRPEGAEAFF.

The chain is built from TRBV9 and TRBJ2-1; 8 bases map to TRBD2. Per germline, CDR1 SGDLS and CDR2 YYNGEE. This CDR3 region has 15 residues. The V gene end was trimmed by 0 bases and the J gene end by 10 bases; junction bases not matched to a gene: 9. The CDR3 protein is CASSVGTGGPREQFF. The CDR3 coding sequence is TGTGCCAGCAGCGTAGGGACGGGAGGGCCTCGGGAGCAGTTCTTC.

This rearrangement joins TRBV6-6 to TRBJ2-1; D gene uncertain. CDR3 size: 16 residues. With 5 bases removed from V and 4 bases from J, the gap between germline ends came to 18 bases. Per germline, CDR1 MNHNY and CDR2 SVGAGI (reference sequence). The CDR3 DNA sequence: TGTGCCAGCAGTCCTCTAAAGCCAAGCCCGTACAATGAGCAGTTCTTC. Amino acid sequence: CASSPLKPSPYNEQFF.

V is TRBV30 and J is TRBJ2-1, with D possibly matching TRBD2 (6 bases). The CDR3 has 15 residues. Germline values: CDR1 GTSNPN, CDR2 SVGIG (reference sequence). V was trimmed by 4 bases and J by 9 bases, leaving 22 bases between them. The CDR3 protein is CAWNSNWGGSSEQFF. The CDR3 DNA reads TGTGCCTGGAATTCGAATTGGGGAGGCAGTAGTGAGCAGTTCTTC.

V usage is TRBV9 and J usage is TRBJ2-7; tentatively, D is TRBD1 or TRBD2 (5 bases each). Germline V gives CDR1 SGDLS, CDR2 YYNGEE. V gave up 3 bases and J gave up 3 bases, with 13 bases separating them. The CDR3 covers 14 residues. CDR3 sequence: CASSESGTDYEQYF. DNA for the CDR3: TGTGCCAGCAGCGAATCCGGGACCGACTACGAGCAGTACTTC.

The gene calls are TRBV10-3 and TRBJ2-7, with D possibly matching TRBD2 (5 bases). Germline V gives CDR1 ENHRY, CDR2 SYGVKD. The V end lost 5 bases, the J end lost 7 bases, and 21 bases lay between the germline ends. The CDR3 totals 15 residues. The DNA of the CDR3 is TGTGCCATCAGTCCGACTCGTCCCGGCGAGGGTGAGCAGTACTTC. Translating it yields CAISPTRPGEGEQYF.

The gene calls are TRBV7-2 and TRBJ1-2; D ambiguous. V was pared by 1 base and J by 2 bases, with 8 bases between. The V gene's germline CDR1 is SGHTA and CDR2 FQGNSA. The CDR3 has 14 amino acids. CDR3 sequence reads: CASSLEGSNYGYTF. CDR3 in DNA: TGTGCCAGCAGCTTAGAAGGCTCGAACTATGGCTACACCTTC.

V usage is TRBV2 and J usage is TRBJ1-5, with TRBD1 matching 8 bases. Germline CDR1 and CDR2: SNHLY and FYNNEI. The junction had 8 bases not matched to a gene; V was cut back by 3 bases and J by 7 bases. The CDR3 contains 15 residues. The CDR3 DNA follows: TGTGCCAGCAGTGACGGGACAGGCGGAGGACAGCCCCAGCATTTT. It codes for CASSDGTGGGQPQHF.

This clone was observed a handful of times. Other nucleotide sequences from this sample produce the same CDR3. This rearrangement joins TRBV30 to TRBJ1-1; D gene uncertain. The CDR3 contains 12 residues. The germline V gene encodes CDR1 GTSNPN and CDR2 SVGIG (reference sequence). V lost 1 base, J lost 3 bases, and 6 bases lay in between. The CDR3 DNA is TGTGCCTGGAGTGCGGGTTACACTGAAGCTTTCTTT. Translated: CAWSAGYTEAFF. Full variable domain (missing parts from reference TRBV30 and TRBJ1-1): SQTIHQWPATLVQPVGSPLSLECTVEGTSNPNLYWYRQAAGRGLQLLFYSVGIGQISSEVPQNLSASRPQDRQFILSSKKLLLSDSGFYLCAWSAGYTEAFFGQGTRLTVV.

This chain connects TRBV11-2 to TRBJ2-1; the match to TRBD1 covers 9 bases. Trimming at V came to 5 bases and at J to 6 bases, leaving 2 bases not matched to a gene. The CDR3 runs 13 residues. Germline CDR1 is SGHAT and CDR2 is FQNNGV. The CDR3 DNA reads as TGTGCCAGCAGCATGGGACAGGGCAATGAGCAGTTCTTC. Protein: CASSMGQGNEQFF.

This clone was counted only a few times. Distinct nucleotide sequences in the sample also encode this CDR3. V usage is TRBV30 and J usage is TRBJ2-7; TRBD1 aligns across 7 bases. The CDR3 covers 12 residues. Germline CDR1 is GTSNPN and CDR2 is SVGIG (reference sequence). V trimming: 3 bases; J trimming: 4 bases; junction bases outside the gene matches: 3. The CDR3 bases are TGTGCCTGGAGCCGGACAGGATACGAGCAGTACTTC. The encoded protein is CAWSRTGYEQYF. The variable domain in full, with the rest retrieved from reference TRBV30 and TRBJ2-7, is SQTIHQWPATLVQPVGSPLSLECTVEGTSNPNLYWYRQAAGRGLQLLFYSVGIGQISSEVPQNLSASRPQDRQFILSSKKLLLSDSGFYLCAWSRTGYEQYFGPGTRLTVT.

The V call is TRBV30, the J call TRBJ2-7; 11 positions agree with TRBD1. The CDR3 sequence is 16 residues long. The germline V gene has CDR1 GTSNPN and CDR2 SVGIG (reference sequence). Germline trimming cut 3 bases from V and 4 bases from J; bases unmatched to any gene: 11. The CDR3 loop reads CAWRNRKDRGPYEQYF. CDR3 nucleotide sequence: TGTGCCTGGAGGAATAGAAAGGACAGGGGGCCATACGAGCAGTACTTC.

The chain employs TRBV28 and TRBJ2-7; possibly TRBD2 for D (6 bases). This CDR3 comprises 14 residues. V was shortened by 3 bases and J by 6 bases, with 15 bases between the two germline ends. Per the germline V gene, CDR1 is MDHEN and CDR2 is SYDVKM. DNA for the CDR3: TGTGCCAGCAGTTTGGCCGGGAGTATCTCCGAGCAGTACTTC. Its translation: CASSLAGSISEQYF. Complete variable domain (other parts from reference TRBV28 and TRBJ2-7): DVKVTQSSRYLVKRTGEKVFLECVQDMDHENMFWYRQDPGLGLRLIYFSYDVKMKEKGDIPEGYSVSREKKERFSLILESASTNQTSMYLCASSLAGSISEQYFGPGTRLTVT.

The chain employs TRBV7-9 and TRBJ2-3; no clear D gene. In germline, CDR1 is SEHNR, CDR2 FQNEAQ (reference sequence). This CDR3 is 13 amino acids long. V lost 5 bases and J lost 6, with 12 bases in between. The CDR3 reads CASSHGGVDTQYF. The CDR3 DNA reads TGTGCCAGCAGCCATGGTGGGGTCGATACGCAGTATTTT.

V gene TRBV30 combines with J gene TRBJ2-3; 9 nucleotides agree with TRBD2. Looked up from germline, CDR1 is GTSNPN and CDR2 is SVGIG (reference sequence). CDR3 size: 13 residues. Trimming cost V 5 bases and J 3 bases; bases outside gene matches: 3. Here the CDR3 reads CAWGLAGTDTQYF. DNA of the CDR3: TGTGCCTGGGGTCTAGCGGGGACAGATACGCAGTATTTT.

This CDR3 is CASSYARRLQKETQYF. The CDR3 DNA sequence: TGTGCCAGCAGTTATGCTAGGCGGCTGCAAAAAGAGACCCAGTACTTC. This chain connects TRBV6-6 to TRBJ2-5, with D uncertain. V lost 3 bases, J lost 3 bases, and 17 bases lay in between. Germline CDR1 MNHNY, CDR2 SVGAGI (reference sequence). The CDR3 spans 16 residues.

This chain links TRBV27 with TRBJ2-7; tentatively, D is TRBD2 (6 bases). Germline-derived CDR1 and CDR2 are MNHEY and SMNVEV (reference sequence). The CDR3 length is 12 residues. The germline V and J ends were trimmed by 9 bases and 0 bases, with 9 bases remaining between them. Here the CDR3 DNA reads TGTGCCAGACGGGGGTTCTCCTACGAGCAGTACTTC. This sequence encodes CARRGFSYEQYF.

CDR3 sequence reads: CASREWMNTEAFF. The CDR3 bases are TGTGCCAGCAGAGAATGGATGAACACTGAAGCTTTCTTT. The rearrangement links TRBV21-1 to TRBJ1-1. TRBV21-1 is labeled a pseudogene. The CDR3 spans 13 residues.